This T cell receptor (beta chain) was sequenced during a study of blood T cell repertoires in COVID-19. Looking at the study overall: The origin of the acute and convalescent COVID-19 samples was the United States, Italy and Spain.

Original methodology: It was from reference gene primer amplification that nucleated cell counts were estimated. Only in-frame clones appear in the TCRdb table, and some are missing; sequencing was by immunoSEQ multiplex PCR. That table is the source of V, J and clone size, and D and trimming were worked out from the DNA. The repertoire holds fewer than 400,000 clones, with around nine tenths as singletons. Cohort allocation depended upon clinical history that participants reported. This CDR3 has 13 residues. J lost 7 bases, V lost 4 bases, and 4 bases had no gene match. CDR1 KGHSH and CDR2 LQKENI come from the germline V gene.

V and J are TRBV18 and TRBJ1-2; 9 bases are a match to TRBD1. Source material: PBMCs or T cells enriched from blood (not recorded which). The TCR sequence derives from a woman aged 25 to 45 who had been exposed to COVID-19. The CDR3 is CASSLQGAGGYTF. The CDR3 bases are TGTGCCAGCTCACTACAGGGGGCAGGTGGCTACACCTTC.